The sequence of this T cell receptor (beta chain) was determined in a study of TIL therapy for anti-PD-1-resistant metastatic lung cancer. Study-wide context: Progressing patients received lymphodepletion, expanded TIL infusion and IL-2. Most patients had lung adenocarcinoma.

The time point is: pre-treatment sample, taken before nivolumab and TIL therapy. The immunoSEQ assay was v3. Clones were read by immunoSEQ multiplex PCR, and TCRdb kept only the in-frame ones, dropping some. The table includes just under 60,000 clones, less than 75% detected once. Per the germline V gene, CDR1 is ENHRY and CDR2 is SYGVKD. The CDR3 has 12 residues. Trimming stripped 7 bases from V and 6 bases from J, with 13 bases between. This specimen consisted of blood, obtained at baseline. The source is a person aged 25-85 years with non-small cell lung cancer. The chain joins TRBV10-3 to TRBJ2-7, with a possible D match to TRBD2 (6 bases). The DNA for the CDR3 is TGTGCCATCACCGGCGGGAAGGGCGAGCAGTACTTC. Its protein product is CAITGGKGEQYF.